This is a list of T cell receptor beta chains from one sample in a study of beta chain features in type 1 diabetes. Clones were read by immunoSEQ multiplex PCR, and TCRdb kept only the in-frame ones, dropping some. The data show about 710,000 clones, around 15% seen once. Sequenced material: naive CD4+ T cells from blood. Receptors were obtained from a man in his late teens or twenties with type 1 diabetes. Each CDR3 is given with its conserved first and last residue. Each record gives: J gene, D gene, V gene, clone size, CDR3 DNA, CDR3 protein. The D gene is left open where the match is weak. The size of a clone is reported for some rows only, either as once, few or many, or as a class for expanded clones.

j_gene: TRBJ1-6; d_gene: NA; v_gene: TRBV4-2; abundance: few; CDR3nt: TGTGCCAGCAGCCAAGGAGGGCAGCCGCTCTCCTATAATTCACCCCTCCACTTT; CDR3aa: CASSQGGQPLSYNSPLHF
j_gene: TRBJ1-5; d_gene: NA; v_gene: TRBV6-5; abundance: NA; CDR3nt: TGTGCCAGCAGACTGAGGACGGGGCAAACATGGCCCCAGCATTTT; CDR3aa: CASRLRTGQTWPQHF
j_gene: TRBJ1-1; d_gene: NA; v_gene: TRBV14; abundance: few; CDR3nt: TGTGCCAGCAGCCGTACTTCGTGGTACACTGAAGCTTTCTTT; CDR3aa: CASSRTSWYTEAFF
j_gene: TRBJ2-7; d_gene: NA; v_gene: TRBV10-3; abundance: many; CDR3nt: TGTGCCATCAGGATGGTAGGGAGCGACGAGCAGTACTTC; CDR3aa: CAIRMVGSDEQYF
j_gene: TRBJ2-7; d_gene: TRBD1; v_gene: TRBV7-2; abundance: NA; CDR3nt: TGTGCCAGCAGCTTCCCTGGACAGGGGTTGTCCTACGAGCAGTACTTC; CDR3aa: CASSFPGQGLSYEQYF
j_gene: TRBJ1-2; d_gene: NA; v_gene: TRBV5-1; abundance: few; CDR3nt: TGCGCCAGCAGCTTGAAGGAAATTAACTATGGCTACACCTTC; CDR3aa: CASSLKEINYGYTF
j_gene: TRBJ2-1; d_gene: NA; v_gene: TRBV29-1; abundance: NA; CDR3nt: TGCAGCGTTGGGTCTGGGTATAATGAGCAGTTCTTC; CDR3aa: CSVGSGYNEQFF
j_gene: TRBJ2-2; d_gene: NA; v_gene: TRBV29-1; abundance: NA; CDR3nt: TGCAGCGTCGACATCATGGGAGCCGGGGAGCTGTTTTTT; CDR3aa: CSVDIMGAGELFF
j_gene: TRBJ2-6; d_gene: NA; v_gene: TRBV5-4; abundance: few; CDR3nt: TGTGCCAGCAGCACGAGGACAGAAATCTCTGGGGCCAACGTCCTGACTTTC; CDR3aa: CASSTRTEISGANVLTF
j_gene: TRBJ2-7; d_gene: TRBD2; v_gene: TRBV7-2; abundance: NA; CDR3nt: TGTGCCAGCACCCGCGCGGGGGGCGCACAAGAGCAGTACTTC; CDR3aa: CASTRAGGAQEQYF
j_gene: TRBJ2-2; d_gene: NA; v_gene: TRBV5-1; abundance: NA; CDR3nt: TGCGCCAGCAGCTTGATGCCGGGCGGGGAGCTGTTTTTT; CDR3aa: CASSLMPGGELFF
j_gene: TRBJ2-1; d_gene: NA; v_gene: TRBV5-1; abundance: NA; CDR3nt: TGCGCCAGCAGTGTAAGCGGAGGGGACAATGAGCAGTTCTTC; CDR3aa: CASSVSGGDNEQFF
j_gene: TRBJ2-7; d_gene: NA; v_gene: TRBV9; abundance: NA; CDR3nt: TGTGCCAGCAGCGTAGCTAGGAAGGACAACTCCTACGAGCAGTACTTC; CDR3aa: CASSVARKDNSYEQYF
j_gene: TRBJ2-3; d_gene: NA; v_gene: TRBV2; abundance: few; CDR3nt: TGTGCCAGCAGTGACGCTAAGATGAGTAGGAGCACAGATACGCAGTATTTT; CDR3aa: CASSDAKMSRSTDTQYF
j_gene: TRBJ1-1; d_gene: NA; v_gene: TRBV30; abundance: few; CDR3nt: TGTGCCTGGAGTGTTCTTCACGAAACTGAAGCTTTCTTT; CDR3aa: CAWSVLHETEAFF
j_gene: TRBJ1-4; d_gene: NA; v_gene: TRBV5-1; abundance: few; CDR3nt: TGCGCCAGCAGCTCGCCCCAGGGAAATGAAAAACTGTTTTTT; CDR3aa: CASSSPQGNEKLFF
j_gene: TRBJ1-1; d_gene: TRBD1; v_gene: TRBV19; abundance: few; CDR3nt: TGTGCCAGTAGTATAGATCGTGGGACAGTGAACACTGAAGCTTTCTTT; CDR3aa: CASSIDRGTVNTEAFF
j_gene: TRBJ2-7; d_gene: TRBD1; v_gene: TRBV19; abundance: few; CDR3nt: TGTGCCAGTACTACCTCGTCCGACAGGGTCTACGAGCAGTACTTC; CDR3aa: CASTTSSDRVYEQYF
j_gene: TRBJ1-3; d_gene: NA; v_gene: TRBV30; abundance: NA; CDR3nt: TGTGCCTGGAGGTCGGCAGGTCCTGGAAACACCATATATTTT; CDR3aa: CAWRSAGPGNTIYF
j_gene: TRBJ2-7; d_gene: NA; v_gene: TRBV2; abundance: few; CDR3nt: TGTGCCAGCAGTGAAGCCTGGAGGCTTGGAAGCTCCTACGAGCAGTACTTC; CDR3aa: CASSEAWRLGSSYEQYF
j_gene: TRBJ1-5; d_gene: NA; v_gene: TRBV10-3; abundance: NA; CDR3nt: TGTGCCATCAGTGAACAGCGCTATCAGCCCCAGCATTTT; CDR3aa: CAISEQRYQPQHF
j_gene: TRBJ1-1; d_gene: NA; v_gene: TRBV7-2; abundance: few; CDR3nt: TGTGCCAGCAGCCCCGGGCCGGCAGGGAGCACTGAAGCTTTCTTT; CDR3aa: CASSPGPAGSTEAFF
j_gene: TRBJ2-7; d_gene: NA; v_gene: TRBV28; abundance: NA; CDR3nt: TGTGCCGTCCTAGGTAACGGCTTGGTGTCCTACGAGCAGTACTTC; CDR3aa: CAVLGNGLVSYEQYF
j_gene: TRBJ2-1; d_gene: NA; v_gene: TRBV6-5; abundance: NA; CDR3nt: TGTGCCAGCAGTGGGGACGTGCAAGAGCAGTTCTTC; CDR3aa: CASSGDVQEQFF
j_gene: TRBJ2-5; d_gene: NA; v_gene: TRBV9; abundance: NA; CDR3nt: TGTGCCAGCAGCGTAGGTCCACCCGGCCAAGAGACCCAGTACTTC; CDR3aa: CASSVGPPGQETQYF
j_gene: TRBJ1-1; d_gene: TRBD1; v_gene: TRBV30; abundance: NA; CDR3nt: TGTGCCTGGAGTGACCTTACCAGGGGGCAAGGAAACACTGAAGCTTTCTTT; CDR3aa: CAWSDLTRGQGNTEAFF
j_gene: TRBJ2-7; d_gene: NA; v_gene: TRBV6-1; abundance: few; CDR3nt: TGTGCCAGCGGATGGGCCCAGCGGATCTCCTACGAGCAGTACTTC; CDR3aa: CASGWAQRISYEQYF
j_gene: TRBJ2-7; d_gene: TRBD2; v_gene: TRBV5-1; abundance: few; CDR3nt: TGCGCCAGCAGCTTGGGCCCCAGCGGGGACCTGGGGGAGCAGTACTTC; CDR3aa: CASSLGPSGDLGEQYF
j_gene: TRBJ2-7; d_gene: NA; v_gene: TRBV5-8; abundance: few; CDR3nt: TGTGCCAGCAGAGCGTTCTACGAGCAGTACTTC; CDR3aa: CASRAFYEQYF
j_gene: TRBJ2-7; d_gene: NA; v_gene: TRBV6-1; abundance: few; CDR3nt: TGTGCCAGCGAGGCGGTGAGCTCCTACGAGCAGTACTTC; CDR3aa: CASEAVSSYEQYF
j_gene: TRBJ1-1; d_gene: NA; v_gene: TRBV7-2; abundance: NA; CDR3nt: TGTGCCAGCAGCCTCTACCCCACTACCGGCGGGGCTTTCTTT; CDR3aa: CASSLYPTTGGAFF
j_gene: TRBJ1-1; d_gene: NA; v_gene: TRBV7-2; abundance: few; CDR3nt: TGTGCCAGCAGCCCAAACACGAACACTGAAGCTTTCTTT; CDR3aa: CASSPNTNTEAFF
j_gene: TRBJ2-7; d_gene: TRBD2; v_gene: TRBV5-1; abundance: few; CDR3nt: TGCGCCAGCAGGCGCGGGGGGCTTTCTTCCTACGAGCAGTACTTC; CDR3aa: CASRRGGLSSYEQYF
j_gene: TRBJ2-7; d_gene: TRBD2; v_gene: TRBV2; abundance: NA; CDR3nt: TGTGCCAGCAGTGAGATTAGCGGGAGGGCCGTGGCCTACGAGCAGTACTTC; CDR3aa: CASSEISGRAVAYEQYF
j_gene: TRBJ2-5; d_gene: TRBD2; v_gene: TRBV15; abundance: NA; CDR3nt: TGTGCCACCAGCAGAGATCTGGGGAGGGTAGAGACCCAGTACTTC; CDR3aa: CATSRDLGRVETQYF
j_gene: TRBJ2-5; d_gene: TRBD1; v_gene: TRBV5-1; abundance: NA; CDR3nt: TGCGCCAGCAGCTTATACGGGGACAGCGAAGAGACCCAGTACTTC; CDR3aa: CASSLYGDSEETQYF
j_gene: TRBJ2-5; d_gene: NA; v_gene: TRBV7-6; abundance: once; CDR3nt: TGTGCCAGCAGCTTGTTCGCAGCGGGTATCGGGGAGACCCAGTACTTC; CDR3aa: CASSLFAAGIGETQYF
j_gene: TRBJ2-1; d_gene: TRBD1; v_gene: TRBV2; abundance: few; CDR3nt: TGTGCCAGCGGGAGAGACAGGGACAATGAGCAGTTCTTC; CDR3aa: CASGRDRDNEQFF
j_gene: TRBJ2-1; d_gene: NA; v_gene: TRBV30; abundance: once; CDR3nt: TGTGCCTGGAGTGCCCTGAATGAGCAGTTCTTC; CDR3aa: CAWSALNEQFF
j_gene: TRBJ2-5; d_gene: TRBD2; v_gene: TRBV6-6; abundance: NA; CDR3nt: TGTGCCAGCAGTCTTCTGGGGGGGGAGACCCAGTACTTC; CDR3aa: CASSLLGGETQYF
j_gene: TRBJ1-1; d_gene: NA; v_gene: TRBV6-5; abundance: few; CDR3nt: TGTGCCAGCAGTTACTCGATAGAGGTTGGCACTGAAGCTTTCTTT; CDR3aa: CASSYSIEVGTEAFF
j_gene: TRBJ2-1; d_gene: NA; v_gene: TRBV5-4; abundance: few; CDR3nt: TGTGCCAGCAGCTTCCCTGGGGGCAGGGGTCGGCAGTTCTTC; CDR3aa: CASSFPGGRGRQFF
j_gene: TRBJ2-7; d_gene: TRBD2; v_gene: TRBV5-4; abundance: few; CDR3nt: TGTGCCAGCAGCCTATGGGGGGGACCCTCCGAGCAGTACTTC; CDR3aa: CASSLWGGPSEQYF
j_gene: TRBJ1-3; d_gene: NA; v_gene: TRBV30; abundance: few; CDR3nt: TGTGCCTGGAGTACAGGGATGGGGAACACCATATATTTT; CDR3aa: CAWSTGMGNTIYF
j_gene: TRBJ2-3; d_gene: NA; v_gene: TRBV9; abundance: NA; CDR3nt: TGTGCCAGCAGCCCCCCGGCGGGCGCGGTCACAGATACGCAGTATTTT; CDR3aa: CASSPPAGAVTDTQYF
j_gene: TRBJ1-5; d_gene: TRBD1; v_gene: TRBV15; abundance: NA; CDR3nt: TGTGCCACCAGCAGAGGAGGAACAGGGGGCCAGCCCCAGCATTTT; CDR3aa: CATSRGGTGGQPQHF
j_gene: TRBJ2-7; d_gene: NA; v_gene: TRBV30; abundance: few; CDR3nt: TGTGCCTGGGGCACGAGCGGCGAGCAGTACTTC; CDR3aa: CAWGTSGEQYF
j_gene: TRBJ2-3; d_gene: NA; v_gene: TRBV4-3; abundance: NA; CDR3nt: TGCGCCAGCAGCCAAGAGACTACAGATACGCAGTATTTT; CDR3aa: CASSQETTDTQYF
j_gene: TRBJ1-5; d_gene: NA; v_gene: TRBV2; abundance: NA; CDR3nt: TGTGCCAGCGGAATTACAGGGTTTGGGCAGCCCCAGCATTTT; CDR3aa: CASGITGFGQPQHF
j_gene: TRBJ2-7; d_gene: NA; v_gene: TRBV29-1; abundance: NA; CDR3nt: TGCAGCGTTGCGGGGTCCCACGAGCAGTACTTC; CDR3aa: CSVAGSHEQYF